Listed below are T cell receptor beta chains from one sample, sequenced in a study of shared clonotypes between healthy human individuals. The data were produced by immunoSEQ multiplex PCR, yet TCRdb's version contains in-frame clones alone and is incomplete. The sample includes some 550,000 clones, about 96% of them seen just once. Sequencing was performed on naive CD4+ T cells sorted from blood. The receptors here all came from a woman in her thirties in good health. The CDR3 runs from the conserved cysteine through the conserved F or W. The D gene is left open where the match is weak. The size of a clone is reported for some rows only, either as once, few or many, or as a class for expanded clones.

.	TRBV5-1	TRBJ1-2	.	CASSLERSSYGYTF	TGCGCCAGCAGCTTGGAGCGCAGTTCCTATGGCTACACCTTC
TRBD1	TRBV29-1	TRBJ2-2	.	CSVETRTGGANTGELFF	TGCAGCGTTGAAACCCGGACAGGGGGCGCGAACACCGGGGAGCTGTTTTTT
.	TRBV5-4	TRBJ2-1	.	CASSLDGTFNEQFF	TGTGCCAGCAGCTTGGACGGGACTTTCAATGAGCAGTTCTTC
.	TRBV11-3	TRBJ2-7	.	CASSRERAYEQYF	TGTGCCAGCAGCCGAGAAAGAGCGTACGAGCAGTACTTC
.	TRBV9	TRBJ1-2	.	CASRLGWVRDGGSGYTF	TGTGCCAGCAGGCTTGGGTGGGTCAGGGATGGAGGTAGTGGCTACACCTTC
.	TRBV29-1	TRBJ1-3	.	CSGRRGNTIYF	TGCAGCGGCAGACGGGGAAACACCATATATTTT
.	TRBV7-9	TRBJ2-3	.	CASSLGGGADTQYF	TGTGCCAGCAGCTTAGGTGGGGGCGCAGATACGCAGTATTTT
.	TRBV7-9	TRBJ2-7	.	CASSLSGHQYF	TGTGCCAGCAGCTTAAGTGGGCATCAGTACTTC
TRBD2	TRBV7-8	TRBJ2-7	.	CASSSQRTSKREQYF	TGTGCCAGCAGCTCCCAGAGGACTAGCAAACGCGAGCAGTACTTC
.	TRBV7-7	TRBJ1-4	.	CASSLGPGEKLFF	TGTGCCAGCAGCTTAGGGCCGGGGGAAAAACTGTTTTTT
TRBD2	TRBV18	TRBJ2-3	.	CASSPRRLAGGPGSSTDTQYF	TGTGCCAGCTCACCGAGACGACTAGCGGGAGGGCCGGGGTCTAGCACAGATACGCAGTATTTT
.	TRBV28	TRBJ1-2	.	CASREQNFYGYTF	TGTGCCAGCCGTGAACAGAATTTCTATGGCTACACCTTC
.	TRBV6-4	TRBJ2-7	once	CASSDPGGISSYEQYF	TGTGCCAGCAGTGACCCCGGGGGTATAAGCTCCTACGAGCAGTACTTC
.	TRBV19	TRBJ2-3	.	CASSMGRDTPTDTQYF	TGTGCCAGTAGTATGGGGAGGGACACCCCCACAGATACGCAGTATTTT
.	TRBV28	TRBJ2-5	.	CASRGGGKVQETQYF	TGTGCCAGCAGGGGAGGGGGGAAGGTCCAAGAGACCCAGTACTTC
.	TRBV19	TRBJ1-2	.	CASRSSAAERGNYGYTF	TGTGCCAGTAGATCCTCGGCGGCCGAAAGGGGAAACTATGGCTACACCTTC
.	TRBV29-1	TRBJ2-7	.	CSVGVAGEQYF	TGCAGCGTCGGGGTCGCCGGTGAGCAGTACTTC
TRBD2	TRBV7-3	TRBJ2-5	.	CASSQREGGTQYF	TGTGCCAGTTCCCAGCGGGAGGGGGGGACCCAGTACTTC
.	TRBV6-1	TRBJ2-7	.	CASSEAGPYEQYF	TGTGCCAGCAGTGAAGCAGGGCCCTACGAGCAGTACTTC
TRBD1	TRBV28	TRBJ2-6	.	CASRSLTGSGSGANVLTF	TGTGCCAGCAGATCTCTGACAGGGTCGGGTTCTGGGGCCAACGTCCTGACTTTC
.	TRBV19	TRBJ1-4	.	CASSIVAHENEKLFF	TGTGCCAGTAGTATAGTGGCCCATGAGAATGAAAAACTGTTTTTT
.	TRBV28	TRBJ1-2	.	CASSQDTYGYTF	TGTGCCAGCAGTCAGGACACGTATGGCTACACCTTC
.	TRBV18	TRBJ2-7	.	CASSTGPSSYEQYF	TGTGCCAGCTCAACAGGGCCCAGCTCCTACGAGCAGTACTTC
.	TRBV5-4	TRBJ2-7	.	CASSPFGRHEQYF	TGTGCCAGCAGCCCATTTGGGCGTCACGAGCAGTACTTC
.	TRBV9	TRBJ1-1	few	CASSVAEVATEAFF	TGTGCCAGCAGCGTAGCGGAGGTTGCCACTGAAGCTTTCTTT
TRBD2	TRBV6-1	TRBJ2-3	.	CASVGTSGSTDTQYF	TGTGCCAGCGTGGGGACTAGCGGTAGCACAGATACGCAGTATTTT
.	TRBV16	TRBJ1-5	.	CASSQFQMGRNQPQHF	TGTGCCAGCAGCCAATTCCAGATGGGCCGCAATCAGCCCCAGCATTTT
.	TRBV5-4	TRBJ2-2	.	CASSLHNTGELFF	TGTGCCAGCAGCTTGCATAACACCGGGGAGCTGTTTTTT
TRBD1	TRBV27	TRBJ1-5	.	CASSDTDRGNQPQHF	TGTGCCAGCAGTGACACCGACAGGGGCAATCAGCCCCAGCATTTT
.	TRBV5-1	TRBJ1-1	.	CASAVTPNTEAFF	TGCGCCAGCGCCGTCACACCGAACACTGAAGCTTTCTTT
.	TRBV10-1	TRBJ1-2	.	CASSESSKDRSFYGYTF	TGCGCCAGCAGTGAGTCGTCTAAGGACAGATCTTTCTATGGCTACACCTTC
.	TRBV28	TRBJ1-2	.	CASSEGGRTYGYTF	TGTGCCAGCAGTGAAGGGGGAAGGACCTATGGCTACACCTTC
.	TRBV20-1	TRBJ2-3	.	CSARLSDTQYF	TGCAGTGCTAGATTGTCAGATACGCAGTATTTT
TRBD2	TRBV28	TRBJ2-3	once	CASSPSSGRALVGTDTQYF	TGTGCCAGCAGTCCCAGTAGCGGGAGGGCCCTGGTTGGCACAGATACGCAGTATTTT
.	TRBV19	TRBJ1-1	once	CASSISAQGRGNTEAFF	TGTGCCAGTAGTATTAGCGCACAGGGACGAGGGAACACTGAAGCTTTCTTT
TRBD2	TRBV11-2	TRBJ2-1	.	CASSPRTSGSYNEQFF	TGTGCCAGCAGCCCCCGGACTAGCGGCTCCTACAATGAGCAGTTCTTC
.	TRBV28	TRBJ1-6	.	CASGGENNSPLHF	TGTGCCAGCGGGGGAGAAAATAATTCACCCCTCCACTTT
TRBD1	TRBV28	TRBJ2-7	once	CASTKGDSGSYEQYF	TGTGCCAGCACCAAAGGGGACAGCGGATCCTACGAGCAGTACTTC
.	TRBV5-4	TRBJ1-1	.	CASSRKERGTEAFF	TGTGCCAGCAGCCGGAAGGAGAGGGGCACTGAAGCTTTCTTT
.	TRBV7-9	TRBJ2-7	.	CASSLAGGSYEQYF	TGTGCCAGCAGCTTAGCGGGGGGATCCTACGAGCAGTACTTC
.	TRBV6-1	TRBJ1-5	.	CASTLGVANQPQHF	TGTGCCAGCACACTTGGGGTCGCCAATCAGCCCCAGCATTTT
TRBD1	TRBV7-2	TRBJ1-4	once	CASSPGGGLGSEKLFF	TGTGCCAGCAGCCCAGGGGGGGGGCTGGGTAGTGAAAAACTGTTTTTT
.	TRBV9	TRBJ1-3	once	CASSPRGSSGNTIYF	TGTGCCAGCAGCCCGAGAGGGAGCTCTGGAAACACCATATATTTT
TRBD1	TRBV28	TRBJ2-3	.	CASSNRDRVADTQYF	TGTGCCAGCAGTAACCGGGACAGGGTGGCAGATACGCAGTATTTT
TRBD2	TRBV28	TRBJ2-3	.	CASSFSSGSIGADTQYF	TGTGCCAGCAGTTTTTCTAGCGGGAGTATCGGTGCAGATACGCAGTATTTT
TRBD2	TRBV5-6	TRBJ2-3	.	CASSRLAGVTDTQYF	TGTGCCAGCAGCAGACTAGCGGGAGTCACAGATACGCAGTATTTT
.	TRBV6-1	TRBJ1-3	.	CASSERGGSGGNTIYF	TGTGCCAGCAGTGAAAGAGGAGGGTCGGGTGGAAACACCATATATTTT
TRBD1	TRBV28	TRBJ2-7	.	CASSFHGTGRYEQYF	TGTGCCAGCAGTTTCCACGGGACAGGGCGCTACGAGCAGTACTTC
TRBD2	TRBV6-5	TRBJ2-1	.	CASSRGTSGNNEQFF	TGTGCCAGCAGTCGAGGGACTAGCGGAAACAATGAGCAGTTCTTC
.	TRBV7-9	TRBJ1-1	.	CASSPSRTENTEAFF	TGTGCCAGCTCTCCAAGCCGGACCGAGAACACTGAAGCTTTCTTT
.	TRBV10-1	TRBJ2-3	.	CASSDFDTQYF	TGCGCCAGCAGTGATTTTGATACGCAGTATTTT
.	TRBV7-8	TRBJ2-3	.	CASSFPGSPDTQYF	TGTGCCAGCAGCTTCCCAGGCTCCCCAGATACGCAGTATTTT
.	TRBV19	TRBJ2-2	.	CASRWSRGGELFF	TGTGCCAGTAGATGGTCACGTGGCGGGGAGCTGTTTTTT